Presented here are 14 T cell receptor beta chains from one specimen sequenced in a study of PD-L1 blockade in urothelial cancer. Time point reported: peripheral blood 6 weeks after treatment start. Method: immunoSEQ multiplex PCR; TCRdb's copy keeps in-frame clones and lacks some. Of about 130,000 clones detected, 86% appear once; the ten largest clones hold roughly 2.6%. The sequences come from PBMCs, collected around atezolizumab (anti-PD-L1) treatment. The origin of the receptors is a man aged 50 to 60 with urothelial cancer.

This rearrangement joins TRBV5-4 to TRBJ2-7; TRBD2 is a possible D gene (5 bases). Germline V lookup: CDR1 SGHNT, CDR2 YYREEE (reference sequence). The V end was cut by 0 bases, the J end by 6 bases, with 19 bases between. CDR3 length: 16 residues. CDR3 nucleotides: TGTGCCAGCAGCTTGGCGTCGGGGTCCCTCCGCCTCGAGCAGTACTTC. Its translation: CASSLASGSLRLEQYF.

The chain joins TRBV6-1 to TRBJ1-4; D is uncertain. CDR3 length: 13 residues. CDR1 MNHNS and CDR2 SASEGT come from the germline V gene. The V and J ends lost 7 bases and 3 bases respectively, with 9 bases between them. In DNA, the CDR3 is TGTGCCAGCAAACCACTATCTAATGAAAAACTGTTTTTT. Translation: CASKPLSNEKLFF.

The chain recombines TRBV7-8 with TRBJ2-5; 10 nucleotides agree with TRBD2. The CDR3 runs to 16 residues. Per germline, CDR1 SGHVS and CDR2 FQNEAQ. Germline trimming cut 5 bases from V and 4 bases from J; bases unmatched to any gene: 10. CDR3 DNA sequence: TGTGCCAGCAGCCAATCGAGCGGGAGGGGAGGAGAGACCCAGTACTTC. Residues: CASSQSSGRGGETQYF. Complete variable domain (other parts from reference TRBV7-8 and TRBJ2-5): GAGVSQSPRYKVAKRGQDVALRCDPISGHVSLFWYQQALGQGPEFLTYFQNEAQLDKSGLPSDRFFAERPEGSVSTLKIQRTQQEDSAVYLCASSQSSGRGGETQYFGPGTRLLVL.

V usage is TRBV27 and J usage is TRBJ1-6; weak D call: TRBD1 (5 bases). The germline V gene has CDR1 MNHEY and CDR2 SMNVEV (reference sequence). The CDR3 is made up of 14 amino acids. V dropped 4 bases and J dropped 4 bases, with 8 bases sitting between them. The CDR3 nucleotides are TGTGCCAGCAGTTGGGGACTTTATAATTCACCCCTCCACTTT. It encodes CASSWGLYNSPLHF.

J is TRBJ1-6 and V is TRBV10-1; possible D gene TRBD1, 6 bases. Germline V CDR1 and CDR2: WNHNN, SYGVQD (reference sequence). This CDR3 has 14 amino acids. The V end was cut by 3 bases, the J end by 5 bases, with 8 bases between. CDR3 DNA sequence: TGCGCCAGCAGTGAACAGGGCGATAATTCACCCCTCCACTTT. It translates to CASSEQGDNSPLHF.

CDR3 nucleotides: TGTGCCAGCAGCCAAGAGGTCCAGTACACAGATACGCAGTATTTT. It yields the protein CASSQEVQYTDTQYF. V and J are TRBV4-2 and TRBJ2-3; no definite D call. The CDR3 runs 15 residues. The germline CDR1 and CDR2 sequences are LGHNA and YNFKEQ. Between the trimmed V and J ends, which lost 0 bases and 2 bases, there was a span of 9 bases.

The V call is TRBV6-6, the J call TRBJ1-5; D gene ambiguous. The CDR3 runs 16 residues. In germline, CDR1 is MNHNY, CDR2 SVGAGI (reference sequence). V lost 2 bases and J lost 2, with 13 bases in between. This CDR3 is CASSYLSRGGNQPQHF. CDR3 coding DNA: TGTGCCAGCAGTTACCTATCCCGCGGGGGCAATCAGCCCCAGCATTTT.

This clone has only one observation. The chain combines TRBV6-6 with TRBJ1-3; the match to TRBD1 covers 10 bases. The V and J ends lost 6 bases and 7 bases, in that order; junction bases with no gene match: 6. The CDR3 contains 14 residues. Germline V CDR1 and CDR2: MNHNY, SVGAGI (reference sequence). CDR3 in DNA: TGTGCCAGCAGCTCCCAGGACAGGGGGAACACCATATATTTT. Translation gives CASSSQDRGNTIYF.

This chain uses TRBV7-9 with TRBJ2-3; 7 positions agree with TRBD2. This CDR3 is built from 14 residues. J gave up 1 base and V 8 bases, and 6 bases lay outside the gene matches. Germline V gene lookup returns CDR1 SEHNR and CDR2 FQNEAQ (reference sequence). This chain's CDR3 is CASGFLAGTDTQYF. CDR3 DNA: TGTGCCAGCGGGTTTCTAGCGGGCACAGATACGCAGTATTTT.

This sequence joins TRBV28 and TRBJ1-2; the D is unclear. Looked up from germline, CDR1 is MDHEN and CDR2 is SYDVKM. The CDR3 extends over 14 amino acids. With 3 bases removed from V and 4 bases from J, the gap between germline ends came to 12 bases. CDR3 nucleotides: TGTGCCAGCAGTTTCGCCGCGACAAGCTATGGCTACACCTTC. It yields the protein CASSFAATSYGYTF.

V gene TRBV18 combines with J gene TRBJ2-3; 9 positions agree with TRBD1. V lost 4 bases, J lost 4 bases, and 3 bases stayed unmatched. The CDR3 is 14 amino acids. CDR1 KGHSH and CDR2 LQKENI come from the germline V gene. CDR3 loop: CASSRQGGPDTQYF. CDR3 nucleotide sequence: TGTGCCAGCTCACGACAGGGGGGGCCAGATACGCAGTATTTT.

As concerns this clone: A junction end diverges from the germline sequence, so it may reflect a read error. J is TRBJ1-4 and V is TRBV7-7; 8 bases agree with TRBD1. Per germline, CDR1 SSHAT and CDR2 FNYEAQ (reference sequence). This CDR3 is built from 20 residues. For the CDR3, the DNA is TGTGCTAGCAGCTTAGCGCTAAGACAGGGGATTTGGGCAACTAATGAAAAACTGTTTTTT. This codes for CASSLALRQGIWATNEKLFF.

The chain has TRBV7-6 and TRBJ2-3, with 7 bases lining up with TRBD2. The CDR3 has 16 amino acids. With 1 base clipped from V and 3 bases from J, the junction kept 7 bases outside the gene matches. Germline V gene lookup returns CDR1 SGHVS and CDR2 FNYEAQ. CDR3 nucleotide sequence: TGTGCCAGCAGCTTAGTTATGGGAGGGTTGACAGATACGCAGTATTTT. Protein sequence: CASSLVMGGLTDTQYF. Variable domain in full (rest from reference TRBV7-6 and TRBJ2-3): GAGVSQSPRYKVTKRGQDVALRCDPISGHVSLYWYRQALGQGPEFLTYFNYEAQQDKSGLPNDRFSAERPEGSISTLTIQRTEQRDSAMYRCASSLVMGGLTDTQYFGPGTRLTVL.

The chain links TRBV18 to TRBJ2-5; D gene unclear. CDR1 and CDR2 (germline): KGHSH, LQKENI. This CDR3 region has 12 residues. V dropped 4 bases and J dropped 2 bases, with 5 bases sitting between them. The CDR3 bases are TGTGCCAGCTCACTACAGCAAGAGACCCAGTACTTC. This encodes CASSLQQETQYF. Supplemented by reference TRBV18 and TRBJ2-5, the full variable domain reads NAGVMQNPRHLVRRRGQEARLRCSPMKGHSHVYWYRQLPEEGLKFMVYLQKENIIDESGMPKERFSAEFPKEGPSILRIQQVVRGDSAAYFCASSLQQETQYFGPGTRLLVL.